This entry lists 21 T cell receptor beta chains sequenced from one sample in a study of T cell responses to AZD1222 COVID-19 vaccine (dated by TCRdb to the early 2020s). Sample time point, as interpreted from the label and publication: baseline before first vaccination. The library was generated by the immunoSEQ multiplex PCR assay. TCRdb carries this immuneACCESS record with in-frame sequences only. Its versions omit some clonotypes, under half of them owing to an unresolved V gene in the studies checked, with the rest unexplained. In this sample the table shows 54,000 or so clones, approximately 88% of which occur a single time. The ten largest clones capture approximately 14% of the sample. The sequencing here drew on peripheral blood, taken on day 0 of AZD1222 vaccination. The receptors shown here come from an adult in good health.

The rearrangement links TRBV7-3 to TRBJ1-3, with TRBD1 matching over 9 bases. This CDR3 comprises 15 residues. CDR1 and CDR2 (germline): SGHTA, FQGTGA. The V gene end was trimmed by 5 bases and the J gene end by 4 bases; junction bases not matched to a gene: 6. The CDR3: CASSPTGGGGNTIYF. CDR3 coding DNA: TGTGCCAGCAGCCCGACAGGGGGTGGAGGAAACACCATATATTTT.

This clone was recorded once. This rearrangement joins TRBV7-9 to TRBJ2-5; D uncertain. CDR1 SEHNR and CDR2 FQNEAQ come from the germline V gene (reference sequence). V was trimmed by 5 bases and J by 3 bases, leaving 13 bases between them. The CDR3 is made up of 14 amino acids. CDR3 protein: CASSQLGWKETQYF. The CDR3 nucleotides are TGTGCCAGCAGCCAACTTGGGTGGAAAGAGACCCAGTACTTC.

The V and J genes are TRBV6-5 and TRBJ1-5; TRBD1 might be the D (6 bases). The CDR3 length is 15 residues. Trimming pared 5 bases from V and 6 bases from J, leaving 17 bases between. The germline V gene has CDR1 MNHEY and CDR2 SVGAGI. In DNA, the CDR3 is TGTGCCAGCAGTACCGGTGGGGGCTCGGGTCAGCCCCAGCATTTT. Its translation: CASSTGGGSGQPQHF.

V gene TRBV24-1 combines with J gene TRBJ2-5; D call uncertain. This CDR3 spans 12 amino acids. Trimming cost V 1 base and J 4 bases, with 3 bases left between them. In germline, CDR1 is KGHDR, CDR2 SFDVKD. CDR3 sequence reads: CATSDFAETQYF. CDR3 sequence (DNA): TGTGCCACCAGTGATTTCGCAGAGACCCAGTACTTC.

This chain connects TRBV5-1 to TRBJ1-4; 10 bases agree with TRBD1. The CDR3 sequence is 14 residues long. V shed 4 bases and J 6 bases; nucleotides not matched to a gene: 3. Germline lookup yields CDR1 SGHRS and CDR2 YFSETQ. The CDR3: CASSVTGGHEKLFF. The CDR3 region has the DNA TGCGCCAGCAGCGTGACAGGGGGCCATGAAAAACTGTTTTTT. Full variable domain (remainder filled in from reference TRBV5-1 and TRBJ1-4): KAGVTQTPRYLIKTRGQQVTLSCSPISGHRSVSWYQQTPGQGLQFLFEYFSETQRNKGNFPGRFSGRQFSNSRSEMNVSTLELGDSALYLCASSVTGGHEKLFFGSGTQLSVL.

This clone was observed a single time. The V call is TRBV12-3 or TRBV12-4, the J call TRBJ2-7; no clear D. CDR3 length: 11 amino acids. Trimming shortened V by 4 bases and J by 7 bases, and 8 bases separated the two germline ends. The CDR3 is CASSSLEEQYF. The CDR3 DNA reads TGTGCCAGCAGTTCTTTGGAAGAGCAGTACTTC.

The CDR3 loop is CAISESGRYNEQFF. The CDR3 coding sequence is TGTGCCATCAGTGAGTCGGGCAGATACAATGAGCAGTTCTTC. The chain recombines TRBV10-3 with TRBJ2-1; D uncertain. The V gene lost 0 bases and the J gene lost 4 bases, with 7 bases spanning the gap. This CDR3 has 14 residues. Germline V lookup: CDR1 ENHRY, CDR2 SYGVKD.

The chain joins TRBV7-8 to TRBJ1-1, with D perhaps matching TRBD1 (5 bases). This CDR3 contains 15 residues. Trimming removed 1 base at V and 5 bases at J, with 14 bases between. CDR1 is SGHVS and CDR2 is FQNEAQ in the germline V gene. Here the CDR3 DNA reads TGTGCCAGCAGCTTAGATAGTAAGGGGACGACTGAAGCTTTCTTT. Protein sequence: CASSLDSKGTTEAFF.

The V and J genes are TRBV3-1 (or the pseudogene TRBV3-2) and TRBJ2-2, with D hard to call. The V gene lost 1 base and the J gene lost 6 bases, with 6 bases spanning the gap. The V gene's germline CDR1 is LGHDT and CDR2 YNNKEL (reference sequence). The CDR3 loop spans 13 amino acids. The chain's CDR3 is CASSQGRSGELFF. The CDR3 DNA sequence: TGTGCCAGCAGCCAAGGTAGATCCGGGGAGCTGTTTTTT.

The rearrangement joins TRBV24-1 to TRBJ2-1; TRBD2 aligns across 10 bases. The junction had 9 bases not matched to a gene; V was cut back by 0 bases and J by 8 bases. Per the germline V gene, CDR1 is KGHDR and CDR2 is SFDVKD. This CDR3 is built from 17 residues. DNA for the CDR3: TGTGCCACCAGTGATTTGGTCCGGGCTAGCGGGAGCTATGAGCAGTTCTTC. Protein sequence: CATSDLVRASGSYEQFF.

In its sample, this clone was seen a few times. The CDR3 DNA reads as TGTGCCAGCAGCCCGGGACAGGGCGCTGGAAACACCATATATTTT. Translated, it gives CASSPGQGAGNTIYF. V is TRBV7-3 and J is TRBJ1-3; 9 bases align to TRBD1. The V gene's germline CDR1 is SGHTA and CDR2 FQGTGA. V lost 5 bases and J lost 2; bases outside the gene matches: 4. This CDR3 has 15 amino acids.

The chain links TRBV7-3 to TRBJ2-2; TRBD1 aligns across 9 bases. CDR3 size: 13 residues. The junction had 1 base not matched to a gene; V was cut back by 5 bases and J by 6 bases. CDR1 is SGHTA, CDR2 FQGTGA, per germline. The CDR3 DNA sequence: TGTGCCAGCAGCCGGGACAGGGCCGGGGAGCTGTTTTTT. Translating gives CASSRDRAGELFF.

There are a few counts of this clone. This sequence joins TRBV6-5 and TRBJ2-5, with D hard to call. Trimming cost V 5 bases and J 5 bases, with 12 bases left between them. Germline CDR1 is MNHEY and CDR2 is SVGAGI. There are 13 residues in the CDR3. The DNA of the CDR3 is TGTGCCAGCAGTCTATCCGACGGGGAGACCCAGTACTTC. It translates to CASSLSDGETQYF.

The J gene is TRBJ2-3, the V gene TRBV11-3; 7 bases match TRBD2. This CDR3 has 15 residues. V gave up 4 bases and J gave up 0 bases; unmatched junction bases: 4. Germline V CDR1 and CDR2: SGHNT, YENEEA. The CDR3 protein is CASSSGGASTDTQYF. The CDR3, as DNA: TGTGCCAGCAGCTCGGGAGGAGCTAGCACAGATACGCAGTATTTT.

The rearrangement uses TRBV4-1 and TRBJ1-2, with TRBD1 identical over 7 bases. Germline-derived CDR1 and CDR2 are MGHRA and YSYEKL. V dropped 7 bases and J dropped 4; count of bases not matched to a gene: 9. The CDR3 has 14 residues. CDR3 DNA: TGCGCCAGCACCCGATGGTCAGGGGGCTATGGCTACACCTTC. This sequence encodes CASTRWSGGYGYTF.

On this clone itself: At one end the junction does not follow the germline gene, possibly because of a read error. The CDR3 spells CASRDENSGYTF. Here the CDR3 DNA reads TGTGCCAGCAGGGACGAAAACTCTGGCTACACCTTC. The chain employs TRBV7-9 and TRBJ1-2; D gene ambiguous. Germline lookup yields CDR1 SEHNR and CDR2 FQNEAQ (reference sequence). The CDR3 loop spans 12 amino acids.

This sequence joins TRBV15 and TRBJ2-1, with D perhaps matching TRBD2 (6 bases). The length of the CDR3 is 15 residues. CDR1 and CDR2 from the germline V gene are LNHNV and YYDKDF (reference sequence). V was pared by 0 bases and J by 8 bases, with 14 bases between. DNA for the CDR3: TGTGCCACCAGCAGAGACCCGGGAGAGGAGGATGAGCAGTTCTTC. It specifies CATSRDPGEEDEQFF.

The gene calls are TRBV18 and TRBJ2-5; 14 bases fit TRBD2. The germline V gene encodes CDR1 KGHSH and CDR2 LQKENI. Trimming at V came to 1 base and at J to 5 bases, leaving 9 bases not matched to a gene. The CDR3 is 18 amino acids. The CDR3 region is CASSPLVTSGRAGETQYF. For the CDR3, the DNA is TGTGCCAGCTCACCACTCGTGACTAGCGGGAGGGCCGGGGAGACCCAGTACTTC.

The gene calls are TRBV24-1 and TRBJ2-3, with 12 bases fitting TRBD2. This CDR3 comprises 16 residues. Looked up from germline, CDR1 is KGHDR and CDR2 is SFDVKD. The junction had 6 bases not matched to a gene; V was cut back by 4 bases and J by 5 bases. CDR3 sequence reads: CATSDGGLAGRDTQYF. DNA for the CDR3: TGTGCCACCAGTGACGGTGGACTAGCGGGAAGAGATACGCAGTATTTT.

This rearrangement joins TRBV6-5 to TRBJ1-1; 8 nucleotides agree with TRBD1. Germline trimming cut 6 bases from V and 1 base from J; bases unmatched to any gene: 7. Germline V gives CDR1 MNHEY, CDR2 SVGAGI. CDR3 length: 15 residues. The DNA for the CDR3 is TGTGCCAGCAGCGATTGGGGACAGGCGAACACTGAAGCTTTCTTT. Protein sequence: CASSDWGQANTEAFF.

The V gene is TRBV13, the J gene TRBJ2-2; 9 bases line up with TRBD1. J gave up 8 bases and V 2 bases, and 9 bases lay outside the gene matches. This CDR3 contains 16 residues. Germline assignment: CDR1 PRHDT and CDR2 FYEKMQ (reference sequence). For the CDR3, the DNA is TGTGCCAGCAGCTTACCCGGGACAGGGTCTCGTGGGGAGCTGTTTTTT. Protein sequence: CASSLPGTGSRGELFF.